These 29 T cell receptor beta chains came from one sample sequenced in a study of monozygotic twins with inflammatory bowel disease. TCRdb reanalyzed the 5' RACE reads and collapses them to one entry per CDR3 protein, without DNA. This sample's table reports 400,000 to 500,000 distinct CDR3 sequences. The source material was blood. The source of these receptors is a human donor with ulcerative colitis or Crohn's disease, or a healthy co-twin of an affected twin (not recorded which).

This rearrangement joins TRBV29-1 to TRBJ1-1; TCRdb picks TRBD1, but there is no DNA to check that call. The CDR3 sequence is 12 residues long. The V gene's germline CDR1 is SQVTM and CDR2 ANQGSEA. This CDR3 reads CSALGQNTEAFF.

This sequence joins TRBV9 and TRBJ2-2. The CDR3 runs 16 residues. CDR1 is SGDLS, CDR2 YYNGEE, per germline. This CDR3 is CASSVALTVNTGELFF.

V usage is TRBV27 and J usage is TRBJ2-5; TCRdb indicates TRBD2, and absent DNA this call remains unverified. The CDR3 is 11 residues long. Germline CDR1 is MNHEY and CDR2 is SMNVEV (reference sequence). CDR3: CASKGPRIEYF.

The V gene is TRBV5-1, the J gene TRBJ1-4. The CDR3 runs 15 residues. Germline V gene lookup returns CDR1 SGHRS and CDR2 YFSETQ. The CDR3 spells CASSSGHVKSEKLFF.

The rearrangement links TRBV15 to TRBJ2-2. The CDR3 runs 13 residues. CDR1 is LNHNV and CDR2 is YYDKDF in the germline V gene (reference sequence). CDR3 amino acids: CATSRPDPGELFF.

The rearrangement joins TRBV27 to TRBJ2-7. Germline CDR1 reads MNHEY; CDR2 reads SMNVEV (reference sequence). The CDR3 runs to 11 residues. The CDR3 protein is CASSSYDEQYF.

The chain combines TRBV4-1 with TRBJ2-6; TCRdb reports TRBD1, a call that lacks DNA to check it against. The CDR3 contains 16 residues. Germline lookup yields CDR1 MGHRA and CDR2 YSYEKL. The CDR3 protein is CASSPTASAGANVLTF.

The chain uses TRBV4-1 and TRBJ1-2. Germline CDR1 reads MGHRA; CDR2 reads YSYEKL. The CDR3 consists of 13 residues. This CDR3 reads CASSQVGNRGYTF.

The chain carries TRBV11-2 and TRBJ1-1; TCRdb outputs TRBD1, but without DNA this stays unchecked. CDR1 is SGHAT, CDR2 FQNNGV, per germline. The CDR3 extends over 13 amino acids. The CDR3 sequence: CASSLAFQGLAFF.

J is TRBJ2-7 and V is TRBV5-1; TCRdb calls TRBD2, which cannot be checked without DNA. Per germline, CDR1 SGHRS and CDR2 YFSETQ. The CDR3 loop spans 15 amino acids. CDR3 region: CASSLEQPYADEQYF.

CDR3 sequence: CSVRGISVSATEAFF. This rearrangement joins TRBV29-1 to TRBJ1-1; TCRdb selects TRBD1, and the lack of DNA leaves this call unchecked. The CDR3 sequence is 15 residues long. Germline V lookup: CDR1 SQVTM, CDR2 ANQGSEA.

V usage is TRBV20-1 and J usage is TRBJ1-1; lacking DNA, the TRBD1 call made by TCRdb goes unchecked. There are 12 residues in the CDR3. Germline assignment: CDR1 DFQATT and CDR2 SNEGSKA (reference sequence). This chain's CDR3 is CSASRGGTEAFF.

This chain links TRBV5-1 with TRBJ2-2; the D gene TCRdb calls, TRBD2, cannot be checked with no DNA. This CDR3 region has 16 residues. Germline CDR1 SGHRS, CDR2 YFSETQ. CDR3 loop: CASSPSERGATGELFF. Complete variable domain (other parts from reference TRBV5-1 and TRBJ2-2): KAGVTQTPRYLIKTRGQQVTLSCSPISGHRSVSWYQQTPGQGLQFLFEYFSETQRNKGNFPGRFSGRQFSNSRSEMNVSTLELGDSALYLCASSPSERGATGELFFGEGSRLTVL.

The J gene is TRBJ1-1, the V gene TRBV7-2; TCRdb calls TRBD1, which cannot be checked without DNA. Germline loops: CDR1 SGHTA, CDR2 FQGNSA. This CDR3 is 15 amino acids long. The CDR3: CASSLGTGMNTEAFF.

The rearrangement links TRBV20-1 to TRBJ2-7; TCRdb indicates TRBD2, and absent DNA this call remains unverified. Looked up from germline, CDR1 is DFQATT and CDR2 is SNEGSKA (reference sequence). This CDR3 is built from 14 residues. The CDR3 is CSASPPTGSYEQYF.

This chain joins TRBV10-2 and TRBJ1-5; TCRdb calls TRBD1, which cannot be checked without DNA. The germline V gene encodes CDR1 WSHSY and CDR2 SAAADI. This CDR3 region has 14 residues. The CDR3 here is CASRGQHSNQPQHF.

CDR3 sequence reads: CASSQVLGNYGYTF. The gene calls are TRBV4-1 and TRBJ1-2. The CDR3 has 14 amino acids. Germline loops: CDR1 MGHRA, CDR2 YSYEKL.

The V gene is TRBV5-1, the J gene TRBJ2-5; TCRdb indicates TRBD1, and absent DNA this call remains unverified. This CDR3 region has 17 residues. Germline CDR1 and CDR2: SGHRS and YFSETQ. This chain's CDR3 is CASSPTPRTGGQETQYF.

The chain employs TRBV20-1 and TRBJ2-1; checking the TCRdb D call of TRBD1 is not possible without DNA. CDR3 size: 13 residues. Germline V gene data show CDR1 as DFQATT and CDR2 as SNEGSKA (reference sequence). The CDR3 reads CSARDYRANEQFF.

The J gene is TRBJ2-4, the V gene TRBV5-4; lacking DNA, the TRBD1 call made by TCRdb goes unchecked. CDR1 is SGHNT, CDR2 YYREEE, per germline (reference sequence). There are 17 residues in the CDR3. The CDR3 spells CASSSGLAGDGKNIQYF.

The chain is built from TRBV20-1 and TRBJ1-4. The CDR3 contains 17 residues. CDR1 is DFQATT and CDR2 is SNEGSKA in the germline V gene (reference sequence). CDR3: CSARDRQSRATNEKLFF.

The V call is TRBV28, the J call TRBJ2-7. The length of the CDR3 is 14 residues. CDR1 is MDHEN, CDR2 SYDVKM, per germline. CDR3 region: CASSLQRRSDEQYF.

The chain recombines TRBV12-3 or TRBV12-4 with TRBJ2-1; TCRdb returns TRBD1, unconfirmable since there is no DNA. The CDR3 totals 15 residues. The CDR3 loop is CASSFGQGARNEQFF.

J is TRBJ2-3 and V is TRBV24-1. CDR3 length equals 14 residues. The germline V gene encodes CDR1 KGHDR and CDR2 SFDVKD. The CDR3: CATSDFQMRDTQYF.

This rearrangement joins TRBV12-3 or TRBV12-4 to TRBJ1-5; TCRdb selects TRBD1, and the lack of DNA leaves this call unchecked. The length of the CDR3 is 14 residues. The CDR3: CASKAGSPNQPQHF.

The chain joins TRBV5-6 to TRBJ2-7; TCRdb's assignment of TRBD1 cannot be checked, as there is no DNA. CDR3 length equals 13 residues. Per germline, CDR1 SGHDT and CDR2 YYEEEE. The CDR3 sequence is CASSSGISYEQYF. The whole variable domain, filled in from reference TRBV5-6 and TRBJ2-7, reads DAGVTQSPTHLIKTRGQQVTLRCSPKSGHDTVSWYQQALGQGPQFIFQYYEEEERQRGNFPDRFSGHQFPNYSSELNVNALLLGDSALYLCASSSGISYEQYFGPGTRLTVT.

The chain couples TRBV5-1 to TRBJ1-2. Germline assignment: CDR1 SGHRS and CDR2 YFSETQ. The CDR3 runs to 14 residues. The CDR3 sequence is CASSPTTSGVGYTF.

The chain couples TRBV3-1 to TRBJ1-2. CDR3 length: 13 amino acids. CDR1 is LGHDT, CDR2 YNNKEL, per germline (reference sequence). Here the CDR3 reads CASSQDPYYGYTF.

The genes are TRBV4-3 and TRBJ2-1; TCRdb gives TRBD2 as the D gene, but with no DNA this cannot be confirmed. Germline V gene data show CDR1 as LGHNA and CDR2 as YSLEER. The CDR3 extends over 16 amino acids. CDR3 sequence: CASSQEASGGYNEQFF.